This T cell receptor beta chain stems from a study of T cell changes during pregnancy in multiple sclerosis. Sequencing used immunoSEQ multiplex PCR; TCRdb keeps in-frame clones, though not all of them. This sample has some 59,000 clones, with roughly 91% found just once. The CDR3 spans 16 residues. Looked up from germline, CDR1 is SGHRS and CDR2 is YFSETQ. Losses at the gene ends were 5 bases for V and 0 bases for J; bases not matched to a gene: 2. This receptor was identified in a female donor with multiple sclerosis, enrolled in a pregnancy study. This sequence joins TRBV5-1 and TRBJ2-3, with 14 bases matching TRBD2. The sample was peripheral blood, taken in the second trimester of pregnancy. The CDR3 nucleotides read TGCGCCAGCAGGGGACTAGCGGGGGTTAGCACAGATACGCAGTATTTT. This gives the protein CASRGLAGVSTDTQYF.